The next 24 T cell receptor beta chains were all read from a single sample in a study of blood T cell repertoires in COVID-19. Profiling relied on immunoSEQ multiplex PCR, and the TCRdb table lists in-frame clones only, not all of them. This table has 190,000 or so clones, roughly 84% appearing once. The sequenced material came from peripheral blood. Receptors originate from a woman older than 75 with acute or convalescent COVID-19.

This rearrangement joins TRBV18 to TRBJ2-6, with TRBD1 matching over 7 bases. Trimming cost V 2 bases and J 9 bases; bases outside gene matches: 7. Germline-derived CDR1 and CDR2 are KGHSH and LQKENI. The CDR3 spans 15 residues. CDR3: CASSPGLDRSNVLTF. Written as DNA, the CDR3 is TGTGCCAGCTCACCAGGTTTGGACAGGAGCAACGTCCTGACTTTC.

The chain couples TRBV6-2 or TRBV6-3 to TRBJ1-6, with TRBD1 as a possible D gene (6 bases). The germline V and J ends were trimmed by 4 bases and 3 bases, with 10 bases remaining between them. CDR3 size: 15 residues. Germline CDR1 MNHEY, CDR2 SVGEGT. CDR3 residues: CASSSGQYYNSPLHF. The CDR3 bases are TGTGCCAGCAGTTCCGGACAGTACTATAATTCACCCCTCCACTTT.

The chain recombines TRBV19 with TRBJ2-1, with TRBD2 matching 9 bases. The germline CDR1 and CDR2 sequences are LNHDA and SQIVND (reference sequence). This CDR3 is 14 amino acids long. V lost 8 bases, J lost 6 bases, and 8 bases stayed unmatched. This CDR3 is CASRPGLAGNEQFF. The CDR3 DNA sequence: TGTGCCAGTCGACCGGGACTAGCCGGCAATGAGCAGTTCTTC.

The J gene is TRBJ1-2, the V gene TRBV5-6; D gene unclear. Germline V gives CDR1 SGHDT, CDR2 YYEEEE. V was clipped by 1 base and J by 0 bases, with 10 bases between them. The CDR3 contains 15 residues. In nucleotides, the CDR3 is TGTGCCAGCAGCTTGTGGGGAGTTACTAACTATGGCTACACCTTC. This gives the protein CASSLWGVTNYGYTF.

The rearrangement links TRBV11-2 to TRBJ2-5, with 11 bases fitting TRBD2. The V gene's germline CDR1 is SGHAT and CDR2 FQNNGV. This CDR3 contains 16 residues. The V and J ends lost 5 bases and 1 base, in that order; junction bases with no gene match: 6. Written as DNA, the CDR3 is TGTGCCAGCAGCCAACTAGCGGGAGCGATCCAAGAGACCCAGTACTTC. Amino acids: CASSQLAGAIQETQYF.

The chain uses TRBV6-1 and TRBJ2-4; D is unclear. The CDR3 sequence is 15 residues long. Germline V gene lookup returns CDR1 MNHNS and CDR2 SASEGT. V lost 2 bases to trimming and J lost 3 bases, with 11 bases between them. For the CDR3, the DNA is TGTGCCAGCAGTGAAAACTCGTTGGTCAAAAACATTCAGTACTTC. Translating it yields CASSENSLVKNIQYF.

This sequence joins TRBV11-2 and TRBJ1-2, with TRBD1 as a possible D gene (5 bases). The CDR3 sequence is 14 residues long. Germline V gives CDR1 SGHAT, CDR2 FQNNGV. V lost 5 bases to trimming and J lost 6 bases, with 16 bases between them. The CDR3 DNA follows: TGTGCCAGCAGCCACGGTGGGGGGAGGGATGGCTACACCTTC. This encodes CASSHGGGRDGYTF.

The chain employs TRBV4-3 and TRBJ2-1; 9 nucleotides agree with TRBD1. J was trimmed by 8 bases and V by 4 bases; bases with no gene match: 6. Germline CDR1 reads LGHNA; CDR2 reads YSLEER. The CDR3 is made up of 14 amino acids. CDR3: CASSLSWTGDEQFF. The CDR3, as DNA: TGCGCCAGCAGCCTATCGTGGACAGGGGATGAGCAGTTCTTC.

This clone was counted between two and nine times. The chain is built from TRBV12-3 or TRBV12-4 and TRBJ2-7; a possible D gene is TRBD2 (6 bases). The CDR3 is 13 amino acids. Trimming shortened V by 8 bases and J by 0 bases, and 11 bases separated the two germline ends. The CDR3 here is CASRGLSSYEQYF. CDR3 nucleotide sequence: TGTGCCAGCCGGGGACTGAGCTCCTACGAGCAGTACTTC.

CDR3 nucleotides: TGCGCCAGCAGCTGGGCCAGGGATTTAGGGTCACCCCTCCACTTT. Translating gives CASSWARDLGSPLHF. V is TRBV5-1 and J is TRBJ1-6, with D possibly TRBD1 on 5 matching bases. The CDR3 runs to 15 residues. Germline V gene sequence: CDR1 SGHRS, CDR2 YFSETQ. The V and J ends lost 3 bases and 10 bases respectively, with 17 bases between them.

V gene TRBV10-3 combines with J gene TRBJ2-1, with D possibly matching TRBD1 (5 bases). From germline, CDR1 is ENHRY and CDR2 SYGVKD. The length of the CDR3 is 14 residues. Trimming left V 9 bases short and J 3 bases short, with 15 bases between. The CDR3 DNA follows: TGTGCCATTTCTCCGGTTACAGGCTACAATGAGCAGTTCTTC. As protein: CAISPVTGYNEQFF.

On this clone: Different DNA sequences within this sample yield the same CDR3. The chain employs TRBV5-1 and TRBJ2-1; 11 positions agree with TRBD2. CDR3 length: 15 amino acids. Germline values: CDR1 SGHRS, CDR2 YFSETQ. V gave up 3 bases and J gave up 4 bases; unmatched junction bases: 3. In DNA, the CDR3 is TGCGCCAGCAGCTCGACTAGCGGGACGTACAATGAGCAGTTCTTC. Translating it yields CASSSTSGTYNEQFF.

The J gene is TRBJ2-1, the V gene TRBV5-5, with 9 bases aligning to TRBD2. The CDR3 length is 19 residues. CDR1 SGHKS and CDR2 YYEKEE come from the germline V gene (reference sequence). The V gene end was trimmed by 4 bases and the J gene end by 0 bases; junction bases not matched to a gene: 14. For the CDR3, the DNA is TGTGCCAGCAGCGGTCCGGGACTAGCTCCATTTAACTCCTACAATGAGCAGTTCTTC. Protein product: CASSGPGLAPFNSYNEQFF. Full variable domain (missing parts from reference TRBV5-5 and TRBJ2-1): DAGVTQSPTHLIKTRGQQVTLRCSPISGHKSVSWYQQVLGQGPQFIFQYYEKEERGRGNFPDRFSARQFPNYSSELNVNALLLGDSALYLCASSGPGLAPFNSYNEQFFGPGTRLTVL.

This sequence joins TRBV5-1 and TRBJ1-2, with TRBD1 matching over 7 bases. The CDR3 contains 15 residues. Per germline, CDR1 SGHRS and CDR2 YFSETQ. The J segment lost 0 bases and the V segment lost 4 bases, leaving 6 bases of the junction unmatched. The CDR3 region has the DNA TGCGCCAGCAGCGAGAGGACAGGAGCTAACTATGGCTACACCTTC. It specifies CASSERTGANYGYTF.

The rearrangement uses TRBV6-5 and TRBJ1-5, with 9 bases identical to TRBD1. The CDR3 is made up of 15 amino acids. Germline V lookup: CDR1 MNHEY, CDR2 SVGAGI. V was pared by 5 bases and J by 2 bases, with 4 bases of the junction left unmatched. The CDR3 coding sequence is TGTGCCAGCAGTCACGGACAGGGGCGCAATCAGCCCCAGCATTTT. This sequence encodes CASSHGQGRNQPQHF.

The V gene is TRBV2, the J gene TRBJ1-3; D is undetermined. Germline-derived CDR1 and CDR2 are SNHLY and FYNNEI. Trimming removed 2 bases from V and 0 bases from J, with 11 bases in between. The CDR3 is made up of 16 amino acids. CDR3 nucleotide sequence: TGTGCCAGCAGTGAACGGCGGGCCCTCTCTGGAAACACCATATATTTT. Translated: CASSERRALSGNTIYF.

This clone was seen a handful of times. V is TRBV24-1 and J is TRBJ2-5, with a tentative D call TRBD2 (5 bases). Trimming removed 2 bases at V and 1 base at J, with 13 bases between. This CDR3 has 16 amino acids. CDR1 and CDR2 (germline): KGHDR, SFDVKD. CDR3 residues: CATSDSAPEGQETQYF. The CDR3 coding sequence is TGTGCCACCAGTGATTCTGCGCCTGAGGGCCAAGAGACCCAGTACTTC.

The chain recombines TRBV18 with TRBJ1-5, with D uncertain. Germline assignment: CDR1 KGHSH and CDR2 LQKENI. V shed 2 bases and J shed 2 bases, with 7 bases lying between them. The CDR3 has 14 residues. The CDR3 nucleotides read TGTGCCAGCTCACCATGGGGAGGCAATCAGCCCCAGCATTTT. Translating gives CASSPWGGNQPQHF.

The chain combines TRBV10-2 with TRBJ1-2; D remains unclear. V was cut by 5 bases and J by 0 bases, with 13 bases left in between. The CDR3 covers 15 residues. CDR1 is WSHSY and CDR2 is SAAADI in the germline V gene. CDR3: CASSIYPLTNYGYTF. The CDR3 nucleotides read TGCGCCAGCAGTATCTACCCTCTGACTAACTATGGCTACACCTTC.

The chain carries TRBV27 and TRBJ1-3; D not resolved. This CDR3 spans 16 amino acids. V was trimmed by 6 bases and J by 0 bases, leaving 15 bases between them. Germline-derived CDR1 and CDR2 are MNHEY and SMNVEV (reference sequence). CDR3: CASSPWAGYSGNTIYF. DNA of the CDR3: TGTGCCAGCAGCCCCTGGGCGGGTTACTCTGGAAACACCATATATTTT.

V is TRBV7-3 and J is TRBJ2-2, with TRBD1 matching over 8 bases. Germline V CDR1 and CDR2: SGHTA, FQGTGA. The CDR3 has 14 amino acids. V shed 6 bases, J shed 6 bases, and the junction held 6 bases outside the gene matches. This CDR3 reads CASREDRAAGELFF. The DNA for the CDR3 is TGTGCCAGCAGGGAGGACAGGGCGGCCGGGGAGCTGTTTTTT.

The CDR3 region has the DNA TGTGCCAGCAGCCTTAGGGGGAGCTCCTACAATGAGCAGTTCTTC. Residues: CASSLRGSSYNEQFF. The J gene is TRBJ2-1, the V gene TRBV6-1; possibly TRBD1 for D (6 bases). With 6 bases removed from V and 0 bases from J, the gap between germline ends came to 12 bases. The CDR3 has 15 amino acids. CDR1 MNHNS and CDR2 SASEGT come from the germline V gene.

The V and J genes are TRBV15 and TRBJ2-7; TRBD1 matches at 7 bases. V gave up 0 bases and J gave up 2 bases; unmatched junction bases: 7. Germline lookup yields CDR1 LNHNV and CDR2 YYDKDF (reference sequence). CDR3 length: 16 amino acids. CDR3 residues: CATSRDPDRVPYEQYF. The CDR3 DNA follows: TGTGCCACCAGCAGAGATCCAGACAGGGTCCCCTACGAGCAGTACTTC.

The V call is TRBV2, the J call TRBJ2-7; D is unclear. Trimming took 2 bases from V and 1 from J, leaving 3 bases between them. The germline gives CDR1 SNHLY, CDR2 FYNNEI. The CDR3 is 12 amino acids. CDR3 sequence reads: CASSELSYEQYF. The CDR3 coding sequence is TGTGCCAGCAGTGAACTATCCTACGAGCAGTACTTC.